The clone carrying this T cell receptor beta chain was detected many times. The germline CDR1 and CDR2 sequences are ENHRY and SYGVKD. CDR3 length equals 13 residues. V lost 6 bases and J 4 bases, leaving 10 bases between the germline ends. The data were obtained in a study of T-cell reconstitution after alpha-beta-depleted transplantation in children. Unique molecular identifiers featured in how the TCRbeta library was prepared. From the PCR reads, TCRdb called clonotypes with MiXCR, one entry per CDR3 protein. Of 180,000 or so distinct CDR3 sequences listed, approximately 6.8% are singletons. The sequences come from PBMCs, collected before TCRalphabeta/CD19-depleted stem cell transplant. This TCR came from a girl less than two years old with combined immunodeficiency, due to receive a stem cell transplant. The genes are TRBV10-3 and TRBJ1-5; D is ambiguous. CDR3 region: CAIRGDGNQPQHF. In DNA, the CDR3 is TGTGCCATCAGGGGAGACGGGAATCAGCCCCAGCATTTT.